This section outlines one TCR beta chain sequence together with its context. This sample stems from a study of blood T cell repertoires in COVID-19. Study-wide context: Material from acute and convalescent COVID-19 was sourced from the United States, Italy and Spain.

The CDR3 is 14 residues long. Source study methods: Reference gene primer amplification yielded estimated nucleated cell counts. Repertoires were generated with immunoSEQ multiplex PCR, while TCRdb's copy carries only in-frame clones and drops some. The V and J calls and clone size are taken from that table; D and trimming were inferred from the DNA. The sample holds 65,000 to 90,000 clones, 87% seen once. The chain recombines TRBV21-1 with TRBJ1-1. TRBV21-1 is a documented pseudogene. The sequenced material came from peripheral blood. This sequence originates from a woman in her forties or fifties with active or convalescent COVID-19. This CDR3 reads CASSKDRENTEAFF. The CDR3 DNA is TGTGCCAGCAGCAAAGACCGGGAGAACACTGAAGCTTTCTTT.